This T cell receptor (beta chain) is drawn from a study of blood T cell repertoires in COVID-19. Germline V gives CDR1 SGHRS, CDR2 YFSETQ. The CDR3 runs 15 residues. After removal of 4 bases from V and 8 bases from J, the junction contained 10 bases not matched to a gene. Sequencing used immunoSEQ multiplex PCR; TCRdb keeps in-frame clones, though not all of them. Here the sample spans 150,000 to 200,000 clones, roughly nine tenths being singletons. The sample was peripheral blood. The chain couples TRBV5-1 to TRBJ2-1; TRBD2 aligns across 9 bases. The sequence was collected from a man aged 18 to 29 who had recovered from COVID-19. CDR3 protein: CASSPTSGGRDEQFF. CDR3 DNA: TGCGCCAGCAGCCCGACTAGCGGTGGACGGGATGAGCAGTTCTTC.